These 24 T cell receptor beta chains originate from one sample sequenced in a study of T cells in tumors after PD-1 blockade. Sequencing was performed with immunoSEQ multiplex PCR; in TCRdb, only in-frame clones are kept and a portion is missing. The sample has approximately 63,000 clones, 74% seen once. The specimen comprised PBMCs, sampled after anti-PD-1 treatment. The source of these receptors is a human donor with basal cell carcinoma.

A note on this clone: At one boundary the junction diverges from the germline segment, which might be a read error. J is TRBJ2-5 and V is TRBV11-3; D may be TRBD1 or TRBD2 (6 bases each). The germline gives CDR1 SGHNT, CDR2 YENEEA. The CDR3 consists of 15 residues. The CDR3 is CASSLERGAQETQYF. DNA of the CDR3: TGTGCCAGCAGCCTAGAGAGGGGGGCCCAAGAGACCCAGTACTTC.

This chain uses TRBV6-5 with TRBJ1-5, with 8 bases fitting TRBD1. CDR1 MNHEY and CDR2 SVGAGI come from the germline V gene. The J segment lost 7 bases and the V segment lost 8 bases, leaving 7 bases of the junction unmatched. The CDR3 is 13 residues long. CDR3 protein: CASRTGTKQPQHF. CDR3 in DNA: TGTGCCAGCCGGACAGGGACAAAACAGCCCCAGCATTTT.

This chain joins TRBV5-1 and TRBJ2-5; 7 bases map to TRBD2. V lost 0 bases to trimming and J lost 5 bases; unmatched junction nucleotides: 4. The V gene's germline CDR1 is SGHRS and CDR2 YFSETQ. This CDR3 contains 14 residues. The CDR3 bases are TGCGCCAGCAGCTTGGGGTCCGGGGGGGAGACCCAGTACTTC. Translation: CASSLGSGGETQYF.

A remark on this clone: The junction and the germline gene differ at one end; a read error may be behind it. The identical CDR3 is also encoded by other nucleotide sequences in the sample. The rearrangement joins TRBV7-8 to TRBJ2-4, with TRBD2 matching over 7 bases. The germline V gene has CDR1 SGHVS and CDR2 FQNEAQ. The CDR3 spans 14 residues. CDR3 coding DNA: TGCGCCAGCAGCTCCGGCGGGGGTTGGGTAATTCCCCTCTTC. This translates into CASSSGGGWVIPLF.

The chain has TRBV9 and TRBJ1-1; D remains ambiguous. The CDR3 contains 12 residues. CDR1 is SGDLS and CDR2 is YYNGEE in the germline V gene. V gave up 3 bases and J gave up 2 bases, with 5 bases separating them. This CDR3 is CASSAANTEAFF. DNA for the CDR3: TGTGCCAGCAGCGCCGCAAACACTGAAGCTTTCTTT. Together with reference TRBV9 and TRBJ1-1, the CDR3 gives the full variable domain: DSGVTQTPKHLITATGQRVTLRCSPRSGDLSVYWYQQSLDQGLQFLIQYYNGEERAKGNILERFSAQQFPDLHSELNLSSLELGDSALYFCASSAANTEAFFGQGTRLTVV.

V and J are TRBV6-4 and TRBJ2-3; no definite D call. This CDR3 comprises 14 residues. V lost 6 bases, J lost 1 base, and 11 bases lay in between. In germline, CDR1 is MRHNA, CDR2 SNTAGT. The CDR3 region is CASSRAGGTDTQYF. For the CDR3, the DNA is TGTGCCAGCAGCCGAGCCGGTGGCACAGATACGCAGTATTTT.

The chain uses TRBV12-3 or TRBV12-4 and TRBJ2-5; TRBD2 might be the D (5 bases). CDR3 length: 13 amino acids. The V end lost 1 base, the J end lost 10 bases, and 13 bases lay between the germline ends. CDR3 sequence: CASSLGGEGGQYF. The CDR3, as DNA: TGTGCCAGCAGTTTAGGGGGTGAGGGCGGCCAGTACTTC.

CDR3 amino acids: CASSPGNRVSTYEQYF. The CDR3 nucleotides are TGTGCCAGCTCACCAGGTAATAGGGTTTCTACCTACGAGCAGTACTTC. This chain connects TRBV18 to TRBJ2-7, with D uncertain. V dropped 2 bases and J dropped 2 bases, with 16 bases sitting between them. Germline values: CDR1 KGHSH, CDR2 LQKENI. The CDR3 has 16 amino acids.

The J gene is TRBJ1-1, the V gene TRBV6-5, with a possible D match to TRBD1 (6 bases). V lost 6 bases and J 1 base, leaving 12 bases between the germline ends. Germline V gene data show CDR1 as MNHEY and CDR2 as SVGAGI. The CDR3 is made up of 14 amino acids. DNA of the CDR3: TGTGCCAGCAGGAGGGGGTTAGGGAACACTGAAGCTTTCTTT. Its protein product is CASRRGLGNTEAFF.

This clone was detected only a few times. This chain joins TRBV12-5 and TRBJ1-1; TRBD1 matches at 7 bases. The germline CDR1 and CDR2 sequences are LGHNT and FRNRAP. This CDR3 is 14 amino acids long. J gave up 4 bases and V 2 bases, and 4 bases lay outside the gene matches. The CDR3 protein is CASGLHTGATEAFF. In DNA form, the CDR3 reads TGTGCTAGTGGTTTGCATACAGGGGCCACTGAAGCTTTCTTT. Full variable domain (missing parts from reference TRBV12-5 and TRBJ1-1): DARVTQTPRHKVTEMGQEVTMRCQPILGHNTVFWYRQTMMQGLELLAYFRNRAPLDDSGMPKDRFSAEMPDATLATLKIQPSEPRDSAVYFCASGLHTGATEAFFGQGTRLTVV.

CDR3 in amino acids: CASRSRVNTGELFF. CDR3 nucleotides: TGTGCCAGCAGGTCCAGGGTGAACACCGGGGAGCTGTTTTTT. This chain joins TRBV6-5 and TRBJ2-2, with a tentative D call TRBD1 (5 bases). Germline loops: CDR1 MNHEY, CDR2 SVGAGI. This CDR3 has 14 residues. V lost 6 bases and J 1 base, leaving 9 bases between the germline ends.

The chain has TRBV25-1 and TRBJ1-2; D gene ambiguous. The CDR3 extends over 15 amino acids. Germline CDR1 MGHDK, CDR2 SYGVNS. The germline V and J ends were trimmed by 0 bases and 5 bases, with 13 bases remaining between them. The CDR3 DNA sequence: TGTGCCAGCAGTGAATACCGTGAGGACTCTTATGGCTACACCTTC. This translates into CASSEYREDSYGYTF.

This sequence joins TRBV28 and TRBJ2-5; 9 nucleotides align to TRBD1. This CDR3 comprises 21 residues. V shed 5 bases, J shed 4 bases, and the junction held 26 bases outside the gene matches. Germline CDR1 MDHEN, CDR2 SYDVKM. CDR3 sequence (DNA): TGTGCCAGCAGTACCCTTTGGCGACCGCAACTAATGGGACAGGGAGGAGAGACCCAGTACTTC. This sequence encodes CASSTLWRPQLMGQGGETQYF.

This chain uses TRBV7-2 with TRBJ2-1, with 14 bases lining up with TRBD2. Germline V CDR1 and CDR2: SGHTA, FQGNSA. This CDR3 comprises 16 residues. The V gene end was trimmed by 2 bases and the J gene end by 6 bases; junction bases not matched to a gene: 3. The CDR3 nucleotides are TGTGCCAGCAGCTTACCGACTAGCGGGGGGGCCAATGAGCAGTTCTTC. It specifies CASSLPTSGGANEQFF.

The J gene is TRBJ1-1, the V gene TRBV5-1; weak D call: TRBD1 (5 bases). CDR3 length equals 16 residues. V lost 5 bases and J 5 bases, leaving 22 bases between the germline ends. Germline values: CDR1 SGHRS, CDR2 YFSETQ. CDR3 sequence reads: CASSKSGGGGSTEAFF. DNA for the CDR3: TGCGCCAGCAGTAAATCGGGCGGTGGGGGGTCGACTGAAGCTTTCTTT.

The gene calls are TRBV4-1 and TRBJ2-1; unclear D gene. The CDR3 consists of 13 residues. Trimming pared 4 bases from V and 10 bases from J, leaving 14 bases between. CDR1 is MGHRA and CDR2 is YSYEKL in the germline V gene. This chain's CDR3 is CASSPPSLGEQFF. CDR3 DNA sequence: TGCGCCAGCAGCCCACCTAGTCTGGGGGAGCAGTTCTTC.

In DNA form, the CDR3 reads TGTGCCAGCAGCCAACCTACTAGCGGGGGTTACGAGCAGTACTTC. Its translation is CASSQPTSGGYEQYF. The chain employs TRBV3-1 (or the pseudogene TRBV3-2) and TRBJ2-7; 11 nucleotides match TRBD2. Per germline, CDR1 LGHDT and CDR2 YNNKEL (reference sequence). J lost 4 bases, V lost 2 bases, and 4 bases had no gene match. This CDR3 has 15 residues.

The count of this clone is one. The rearrangement uses TRBV5-1 and TRBJ2-7, with 9 bases aligning to TRBD1. This CDR3 region has 15 residues. The ends lost 3 bases at V and 3 bases at J; junction bases unmatched: 7. CDR1 and CDR2 (germline): SGHRS, YFSETQ. The CDR3 DNA reads TGCGCCAGCAGCTACTCCGGGACAGGGATCTACGAGCAGTACTTC. Translating gives CASSYSGTGIYEQYF.

The chain joins TRBV7-2 to TRBJ2-2; the D is unclear. V gave up 2 bases and J gave up 4 bases, with 11 bases separating them. This CDR3 is 15 amino acids long. Germline CDR1 is SGHTA and CDR2 is FQGNSA. DNA of the CDR3: TGTGCCAGCAGCTTACAATTGGCTGGCACCGGGGAGCTGTTTTTT. Its translation: CASSLQLAGTGELFF. Complete variable domain (other parts from reference TRBV7-2 and TRBJ2-2): GAGVSQSPSNKVTEKGKDVELRCDPISGHTALYWYRQSLGQGLEFLIYFQGNSAPDKSGLPSDRFSAERTGGSVSTLTIQRTQQEDSAVYLCASSLQLAGTGELFFGEGSRLTVL.

The V call is TRBV5-1, the J call TRBJ2-7, with D possibly being TRBD2 (6 bases). The CDR3 is 14 residues long. Trimming took 4 bases from V and 0 from J, leaving 11 bases between them. The V gene's germline CDR1 is SGHRS and CDR2 YFSETQ. The CDR3: CASSPRGPSYEQYF. CDR3 in DNA: TGCGCCAGCAGCCCGCGGGGCCCCTCCTACGAGCAGTACTTC.

The chain links TRBV5-5 to TRBJ2-5; D gene ambiguous. Trimming took 2 bases from V and 5 from J, leaving 16 bases between them. CDR1 is SGHKS and CDR2 is YYEKEE in the germline V gene (reference sequence). The CDR3 spans 15 residues. The CDR3 is CASSLGELRWETQYF. The CDR3 coding sequence is TGTGCCAGCAGCTTAGGCGAGCTTCGGTGGGAGACCCAGTACTTC.

V gene TRBV5-6 combines with J gene TRBJ1-4, with 7 nucleotides matching TRBD1. This CDR3 spans 16 amino acids. Germline CDR1 and CDR2: SGHDT and YYEEEE. Germline trimming cut 4 bases from V and 4 bases from J; bases unmatched to any gene: 10. Written as DNA, the CDR3 is TGTGCCAGCAGCCCGCAACAGGGGAGAAGTAATGAAAAACTGTTTTTT. Translated: CASSPQQGRSNEKLFF.

The chain is built from TRBV19 and TRBJ1-1, with D uncertain. V lost 7 bases to trimming and J lost 1 base, with 13 bases between them. Germline V gene data show CDR1 as LNHDA and CDR2 as SQIVND (reference sequence). This CDR3 has 14 amino acids. DNA for the CDR3: TGTGCCAGTATATTACACGGTACGAACACTGAAGCTTTCTTT. Its protein product is CASILHGTNTEAFF.

V gene TRBV30 combines with J gene TRBJ2-7; D perhaps matches TRBD1 (5 bases). The CDR3 covers 11 residues. Trimming removed 4 bases at V and 4 bases at J, with 8 bases between. CDR1 is GTSNPN, CDR2 SVGIG, per germline (reference sequence). Here the CDR3 DNA reads TGTGCCTGGACCTCAGGGTACGAGCAGTACTTC. This gives the protein CAWTSGYEQYF.